Listed here is a single TCR beta chain. The sample belongs to a study of blood T cell repertoires in COVID-19. Whole-study context: Samples of COVID-19 (acute and convalescent) were obtained from the United States, Italy and Spain. PBMCs, B-cell-depleted T cells, or T cells were the source of the cDNA or gDNA that made up the material.

Participants' own reports of clinical history determined their cohort assignment. V shed 8 bases, J shed 0 bases, and the junction held 6 bases outside the gene matches. Looked up from germline, CDR1 is SGHTA and CDR2 is FQGTGA. The CDR3 totals 15 residues. Assay used: immunoSEQ multiplex PCR; TCRdb lists only in-frame clones, some missing. Of 120,000 to 150,000 clones listed, 84% are singletons. The receptor comes from a woman between 50 and 59 years old with acute COVID-19. Sequencing was performed on PBMCs or T cells enriched from blood (not recorded which). The rearrangement uses TRBV7-3 and TRBJ2-3, with TRBD1 matching 9 bases. The CDR3 bases are TGTGCCAGCCCTTGGGACAGGGCTAGCACAGATACGCAGTATTTT. Amino acid sequence: CASPWDRASTDTQYF.